The rows below give T cell receptor beta chains drawn from one sample of a study of cytomegalovirus exposure and HLA in healthy donors. Only in-frame clones appear in the TCRdb table, and some are missing; sequencing was by immunoSEQ multiplex PCR. The table records 170,000 or so clones, over 70% of them present only once. Sequencing used PBMCs. The receptors shown here come from a woman in her twenties or thirties in good health and CMV-seropositive. The CDR3 runs from the conserved cysteine through the conserved F or W. A D gene is named only where the DNA matches it firmly. Rows give clone size only sometimes, using once, few, many, or a class for an expanded clone.

>TRBD2|-|TRBV9|TRBJ2-1
TGTGCCAGCAGCGTAGGGGTAGCGGGAGGGCCTGACTGTGAGCAGTTCTTC
CASSVGVAGGPDCEQFF
>TRBD1|-|TRBV30|TRBJ1-1
TGTGCCTCCATACCCCCCGACAGGGGCACTGAAGCTTTCTTT
CASIPPDRGTEAFF
>-|-|TRBV20-1|TRBJ2-7
TGCAGTGCTTCTGGGCCATACGAGCAGTACTTC
CSASGPYEQYF
>-|-|TRBV11-3|TRBJ2-1
TGTGCCAGCAGCCCCTACTCGAGCTCCTACAATGAGCAGTTCTTC
CASSPYSSSYNEQFF
>TRBD1|few|TRBV6-4|TRBJ2-2
TGTGCCAGCAGTGACTCGCCCTCAGGACAGGGCAAGGGAGCTGTTTTT
CASSDSPSGQGKGAVF
>-|-|TRBV2|TRBJ1-1
TGTGCCAGCAGTGGGGGAGTGGGGACTGAAGCTTTCTTT
CASSGGVGTEAFF
>TRBD1|-|TRBV5-1|TRBJ2-2
TGCGCCAGCAGCTTCGTACCGGGACAGGGGTCCACCGGGGAGCTGTTTTTT
CASSFVPGQGSTGELFF
>-|few|TRBV14|TRBJ1-2
TGTGCCAGCAGCCAAGTGGGCAGCTCCTATGGCTACACCTTC
CASSQVGSSYGYTF
>TRBD1|once|TRBV7-8|TRBJ1-2
TGTGCCAGCAGCCCCCTACCCCCAGGGGGCGCGGATGGCTACACCTTC
CASSPLPPGGADGYTF
>-|-|TRBV7-9|TRBJ1-4
TGTGCCAGCAGCTTAACCAGTTCTCCAGATGAAAAACTGTTTTTT
CASSLTSSPDEKLFF
>-|-|TRBV14|TRBJ1-1
TGTGCCAGCAGCCAAGGGGGGGGAGCGGTGAACACTGAAGCTTTCTTT
CASSQGGGAVNTEAFF
>-|-|TRBV6-5|TRBJ2-3
TGTGCCAGCAGGGAGTCCGACGATACGCAGTATTTT
CASRESDDTQYF
>-|once|TRBV28|TRBJ1-2
TGTGCCAGCAGAATCCAAGCGGGACTCGGGATGAGCTATGGCTACACCTTC
CASRIQAGLGMSYGYTF
>-|-|TRBV19|TRBJ1-4
TGTGCCAGTAACCGGGGTGGGAATGAAAAACTGTTTTTT
CASNRGGNEKLFF
>-|-|TRBV11-3|TRBJ1-2
TGTGCCAGCAGCTTTCGAGGTCGTGGCTACACCTTC
CASSFRGRGYTF
>TRBD1|-|TRBV25-1|TRBJ2-5
TGTGCCAGCAGTAGGGACAGGGGTCAAGAGGCCCAGTACTTC
CASSRDRGQEAQYF
>TRBD1|once|TRBV18|TRBJ1-2
TGTGCCAGCTCACCAGGACAGGCGGAGGGCTATGGCTACACCTTC
CASSPGQAEGYGYTF
>-|-|TRBV10-2|TRBJ2-2
TGCGCCAGCAGCCAGGGGGGACATCTTGGCGGGGAGCTGTTTTTT
CASSQGGHLGGELFF
>TRBD1|-|TRBV30|TRBJ2-3
TGTGCCTGGAGTGCGGGACAGAACACAGATACGCAGTATTTT
CAWSAGQNTDTQYF
>TRBD1|few|TRBV7-2|TRBJ1-1
TGTGCCAGCAGCTTCTCGAAGGGGGCGAACACTGAAGCTTTCTTT
CASSFSKGANTEAFF
>TRBD2|-|TRBV9|TRBJ2-7
TGTGCCAGCAGCGGAACGGGACTAGCGGGTGATAGATTCGAGCAGTACTTC
CASSGTGLAGDRFEQYF
>TRBD2|-|TRBV11-3|TRBJ2-5
TGTGCCAGCAGCTTAGATCAACTGGGACTAGCGTACCAAGAGACCCAGTACTTC
CASSLDQLGLAYQETQYF
>TRBD1|-|TRBV9|TRBJ2-3
TGTGCCAGCAGCTTCCGGACAGGGGGGACAGATACGCAGTATTTT
CASSFRTGGTDTQYF
>TRBD1|-|TRBV19|TRBJ2-1
TGTGCCAGTAGTATAGCGGCAGGGGGCTACAATGAGCAGTTCTTC
CASSIAAGGYNEQFF
>TRBD2|few|TRBV5-8|TRBJ2-3
TGTGCCAGCAGCTTCGGGGGGACGGTCACAGATACGCAGTATTTT
CASSFGGTVTDTQYF
>TRBD1|-|TRBV10-1|TRBJ1-1
TGCGCCAGCAGTGAGTCGAAGGACAGGGGATCCATGAACACTGAAGCTTTCTTT
CASSESKDRGSMNTEAFF
>-|-|TRBV5-1|TRBJ1-2
TGCGCCAGCAAATCTGAAGGGGATGACTACACCTTC
CASKSEGDDYTF
>-|-|TRBV27|TRBJ1-1
TGTGCCAGCAGCCCAGCCGAACTGACAGTCGCTGAAGCTTTCTTT
CASSPAELTVAEAFF
>-|-|TRBV6-5|TRBJ2-7
TGTGCCAGCAGTTACTCGAGGGTGGAGTACTTC
CASSYSRVEYF
>TRBD1|-|TRBV20-1|TRBJ1-1
TGCAGCCCTGGACAGGTAGAAGCTTTCTTT
CSPGQVEAFF
>-|-|TRBV6-5|TRBJ2-1
TGTGCCAGCAGTTCAAGCGGACCGATCAATGAGCAGTTCTTC
CASSSSGPINEQFF
>TRBD1|once|TRBV19|TRBJ2-2
TGTGCCAGTCCCGAGGACAGGGTTAACACCGGGGAGCTGTTTTTT
CASPEDRVNTGELFF
>TRBD2|-|TRBV5-6|TRBJ2-3
TGTGCCAGCAGCTTGGCTAGCGGGAGAGGCACAGATACGCAGTATTTT
CASSLASGRGTDTQYF
>-|-|TRBV28|TRBJ1-1
TGTGCCAGCAGACGCTTTACAGTGAACACTGAAGCTTTCTTT
CASRRFTVNTEAFF
>TRBD2|-|TRBV28|TRBJ2-1
TGTGCCAGCAGCTCGGGGACTAGCGGGTCCGATGAGCAGTTCTTC
CASSSGTSGSDEQFF
>-|-|TRBV30|TRBJ2-5
TGTGCCTGGACTCTATGGCCCCTAGGCGAGACCCAGTACTTC
CAWTLWPLGETQYF
>-|-|TRBV18|TRBJ2-7
TGTGCCAGCTCACCGCCAAGGTCGGGCAGGGAAGTCAACGAGCAGTACTTC
CASSPPRSGREVNEQYF
>-|-|TRBV5-1|TRBJ1-3
TGCGCCAGCAGCCGAGGAGAGCCGGGAAACACCATATATTTT
CASSRGEPGNTIYF
>-|few|TRBV11-2|TRBJ2-7
TGTGCCAGCAGCTTAGATGGAGGAGCCTACGAGCAGTACTTC
CASSLDGGAYEQYF
>-|-|TRBV11-3|TRBJ2-1
TGTGCCAGCAGCCGGGACACCTCTTCCTACAATGAGCAGTTCTTC
CASSRDTSSYNEQFF
>TRBD1|-|TRBV29-1|TRBJ2-5
TGCAGCGCATTCGCGGACAGGGAAAGAGGAGAGACCCAGTACTTC
CSAFADRERGETQYF
>TRBD1|-|TRBV5-5|TRBJ2-7
TGTGCCAGCAGCCGTCCGGGACAGGGGCATTCCTACGAGCAGTACTTC
CASSRPGQGHSYEQYF
>-|-|TRBV7-2|TRBJ2-2
TGTGCCAGCAGCCTCCAGGGGTTTGGCACCGGGGAGCTGTTTTTT
CASSLQGFGTGELFF
>TRBD2|few|TRBV5-4|TRBJ2-7
TGTGCCAGCAGAGGGGCTAGCGGGATAGGCGAGCAGTACTTC
CASRGASGIGEQYF
>TRBD1|-|TRBV2|TRBJ1-5
TGTGCCAGCAGTTGGACAGGGGTTCAGCCCCAGCATTTT
CASSWTGVQPQHF
>-|-|TRBV5-1|TRBJ2-3
TGCGCCAGCAGCTTCGGGACTAGCACAGATACGCAGTATTTT
CASSFGTSTDTQYF
>-|-|TRBV5-4|TRBJ1-2
TGTGCCAGCAGCCTGGGAGGCGGGTCCGGCTACACCTTC
CASSLGGGSGYTF
>TRBD1|-|TRBV4-3|TRBJ2-5
TGCGCCAGCAGCCCGAGGGACAGGGGGCTTCAAGAGACCCAGTACTTC
CASSPRDRGLQETQYF
>-|once|TRBV30|TRBJ2-7
TGTGCCTGGAGCCTTGGGCAGGGGTCACCCTACGAGCAGTACTTC
CAWSLGQGSPYEQYF
>-|-|TRBV30|TRBJ2-1
TGTGCCTGGAGTGGAGGGCGGGCGCACTCCTACAATGAGCAGTTCTTC
CAWSGGRAHSYNEQFF
>-|-|TRBV9|TRBJ2-5
TGTGCCAGCAGCGGGGGGGACTCACAAGAGACCCAGTACTTC
CASSGGDSQETQYF
>-|-|TRBV10-3|TRBJ1-1
TGTGCCATCAGGGGACCGGGGGCTGAAGCTTTCTTT
CAIRGPGAEAFF
>-|-|TRBV7-6|TRBJ2-3
TGTGCCAGCAGCCCCACTGGACTCACAGATACGCAGTATTTT
CASSPTGLTDTQYF
>TRBD2|-|TRBV27|TRBJ2-3
TGTGCCAGCAGCCCAATGCTATTGACTAGCGGGAGGGGGGATACGCAGTATTTT
CASSPMLLTSGRGDTQYF
>-|-|TRBV28|TRBJ1-1
TGTGCCAGCGTAGGAAACACAGGATGGAACACTGAAGCTTTCTTT
CASVGNTGWNTEAFF
>-|-|TRBV7-2|TRBJ2-1
TGTGCCAGCAGCTTAGGGCCGAACAATGAGCAGTTCTTC
CASSLGPNNEQFF
>-|-|TRBV7-8|TRBJ2-7
TGTGCCAGCAGCTTGGTTAGCGGCTCCTACGAGCAGTACTTC
CASSLVSGSYEQYF
>-|-|TRBV29-1|TRBJ2-1
TGCAGCGTTGTGTCTAGGTTTGATGAGCAGTTCTTC
CSVVSRFDEQFF
>-|-|TRBV5-1|TRBJ1-2
TGCGCCAGCAGCCTTGAACAGGGTTACGGCTACACCTTC
CASSLEQGYGYTF